Listed below are T cell receptor beta chains from one sample, sequenced in a study of T cell changes during pregnancy in multiple sclerosis. Using immunoSEQ multiplex PCR, the repertoire was profiled, and TCRdb retains in-frame clones only, with some absent. The repertoire holds fewer than 90,000 clones, with roughly 93% as singletons. The starting material was peripheral blood, obtained in the third trimester of pregnancy. The receptors originated from a female donor in good health, enrolled as a control in a pregnancy study. Each CDR3 is given with its conserved first and last residue. Each record gives: CDR3 DNA, CDR3 protein, V gene, clone size, D gene, J gene. The D gene is left open where the match is weak. Expanded clones are given a class, and other clones once, few, many or no size at all.

DNA: TGTGCCAGCAGTTTATTGCTAGCCGGAGGAGCAGATACGCAGTATTTT
CDR3: CASSLLLAGGADTQYF
V: TRBV27
size: -
D: -
J: TRBJ2-3

DNA: TGTGCCAGCAGCTTGCTCGACATGTCCTACGAGCAGTACTTC
CDR3: CASSLLDMSYEQYF
V: TRBV5-8
size: -
D: -
J: TRBJ2-7

DNA: TGTGCCAGCAGCCTTAAGCCCCATGAGCAGTTCTTC
CDR3: CASSLKPHEQFF
V: TRBV7-9
size: -
D: -
J: TRBJ2-1

DNA: TGTGCCAGCAGCAGAAATGAGCAGTTCTTC
CDR3: CASSRNEQFF
V: TRBV28
size: few
D: -
J: TRBJ2-1

DNA: TGTGCCAGCAGCTTAGGAGGGCTAGCGCAAGGGCGGTACAATGAGCAGTTCTTC
CDR3: CASSLGGLAQGRYNEQFF
V: TRBV7-6
size: -
D: -
J: TRBJ2-1

DNA: TGTGCCACCAGCAAGGGGGTCCCGGGCGAGCAGTACTTC
CDR3: CATSKGVPGEQYF
V: TRBV15
size: -
D: -
J: TRBJ2-7

DNA: TGTGCCAGTAGTGCCGCGGGGGGAACCTACAATGAGCAGTTCTTC
CDR3: CASSAAGGTYNEQFF
V: TRBV19
size: few
D: TRBD2
J: TRBJ2-1

DNA: TGTGCCAGCAGCGTAGGGGGAGAAGGGTACGAGCAGTACTTC
CDR3: CASSVGGEGYEQYF
V: TRBV9
size: -
D: -
J: TRBJ2-7

DNA: TGTGCCAGCAGCCCCGGAGATTACAAAGAGACCCAGTACTTC
CDR3: CASSPGDYKETQYF
V: TRBV14
size: -
D: -
J: TRBJ2-5

DNA: TGCGCCAGCGAGGAGGGACTCCCGCCCAAAAACATTCAGTACTTC
CDR3: CASEEGLPPKNIQYF
V: TRBV10-1
size: -
D: -
J: TRBJ2-4

DNA: TGCGCCAGCAGCTTGACCTACGGGGGAGATACGCAGTATTTT
CDR3: CASSLTYGGDTQYF
V: TRBV5-1
size: -
D: -
J: TRBJ2-3

DNA: TGTGCCAGCAGCCTTAGCGGGACCGGGGAGCTGTTTTTT
CDR3: CASSLSGTGELFF
V: TRBV28
size: -
D: TRBD2
J: TRBJ2-2

DNA: TGCGCCAGCGCCTCCGGAGGAAATGAGCAGTACTTC
CDR3: CASASGGNEQYF
V: TRBV5-1
size: -
D: -
J: TRBJ2-7

DNA: TGCGCCAGCAGCTTGGCCGGGTATGGCTACACCTTC
CDR3: CASSLAGYGYTF
V: TRBV5-1
size: -
D: -
J: TRBJ1-2

DNA: TGTGCCATCAGTGAGCCGTTGCAAGAGACCCAGTACTTC
CDR3: CAISEPLQETQYF
V: TRBV10-3
size: -
D: -
J: TRBJ2-5

DNA: TGTGCCAGCAGCCAAGAAGGCGGTCCCTACCAAGAGACCCAGTACTTC
CDR3: CASSQEGGPYQETQYF
V: TRBV4-2
size: -
D: -
J: TRBJ2-5

DNA: TGTGCCAGCAGTGAACTCGGAGGGAACTATTCCCCCTACGAGCAGTACTTC
CDR3: CASSELGGNYSPYEQYF
V: TRBV6-1
size: -
D: -
J: TRBJ2-7

DNA: TGTGCCAGCAACAACAGGGGGATGAACACTGAAGCTTTCTTT
CDR3: CASNNRGMNTEAFF
V: TRBV6-5
size: -
D: TRBD1
J: TRBJ1-1

DNA: TGTGCCAGCAGCTTAGCAGGTGCAACTAATGAAAAACTGTTTTTT
CDR3: CASSLAGATNEKLFF
V: TRBV11-3
size: -
D: -
J: TRBJ1-4

DNA: TGCACCGGGAGGGCCGGGTCAGATACGCAGTATTTT
CDR3: CTGRAGSDTQYF
V: TRBV29-1
size: once
D: TRBD2
J: TRBJ2-3

DNA: TGTGCCAGTAGTAGGGGACTCATCAACGAGCAGTACTTC
CDR3: CASSRGLINEQYF
V: TRBV19
size: -
D: -
J: TRBJ2-7

DNA: TGTGCCAGCAGTTCCCCCGGGACAGGGGGCTACGAGCAGTACTTC
CDR3: CASSSPGTGGYEQYF
V: TRBV28
size: -
D: TRBD1
J: TRBJ2-7